The clone carrying this T cell receptor (beta chain) was observed once. Antigen: not known. This record comes from a study of shared clonotypes between healthy human individuals. General study results and limits: What naive subsets generally showed was a larger estimated richness than memory subsets showed.

The length of the CDR3 is 14 residues. Germline lookup yields CDR1 SNHLY and CDR2 FYNNEI. Trimming stripped 1 base from V and 5 bases from J, with 10 bases between. The protocol was immunoSEQ multiplex PCR, while the TCRdb copy is restricted to in-frame clones and leaves out a portion. Of approximately 250,000 clones in the sample, over 60% are singletons; the top ten hold 11%. Each of the donors was a healthy adult who was HIV-negative and had not had a recent acute infection or vaccination. Division of CD4+ cells produced a CD45RA+ naive subset and a CD45RA-negative memory subset. This clonotype originated in a man aged 25-40 years in good health. The chain has TRBV2 and TRBJ2-3; the D gene is possibly TRBD1 (5 bases). The sample was memory CD4+ T cells sorted from blood. The subset was: CD45RA-negative fraction. The CDR3 is CASSEGREGDTQYF. The CDR3 DNA reads as TGTGCCAGCAGTGAAGGCAGGGAAGGAGATACGCAGTATTTT.